This TCR beta chain was retrieved from a study of cytomegalovirus exposure and HLA in healthy donors. Notes on the study in general: The study labeled 180 or so TCR beta chains cytomegalovirus-associated. Diagnosis of cytomegalovirus status made by the classifier reportedly showed high specificity and sensitivity.

Generated by immunoSEQ multiplex PCR, the TCRdb table keeps only in-frame clones and is missing some. The table records about 360,000 clones, more than 80% of them present only once. Details on this clone: Its antigen is currently unknown.

Germline-derived CDR1 and CDR2 are PRHDT and FYEKMQ (reference sequence). V dropped 5 bases and J dropped 1 base, with 9 bases sitting between them. The length of the CDR3 is 14 residues. Material for sequencing was PBMCs. The receptor's source is a woman younger than 35 in good health and CMV-seronegative. This chain connects TRBV13 to TRBJ2-1; possibly TRBD1 for D (5 bases). The CDR3 reads CASSLRQSYNEQFF. The CDR3 DNA reads TGTGCCAGCAGCCTTAGACAGTCCTACAATGAGCAGTTCTTC.